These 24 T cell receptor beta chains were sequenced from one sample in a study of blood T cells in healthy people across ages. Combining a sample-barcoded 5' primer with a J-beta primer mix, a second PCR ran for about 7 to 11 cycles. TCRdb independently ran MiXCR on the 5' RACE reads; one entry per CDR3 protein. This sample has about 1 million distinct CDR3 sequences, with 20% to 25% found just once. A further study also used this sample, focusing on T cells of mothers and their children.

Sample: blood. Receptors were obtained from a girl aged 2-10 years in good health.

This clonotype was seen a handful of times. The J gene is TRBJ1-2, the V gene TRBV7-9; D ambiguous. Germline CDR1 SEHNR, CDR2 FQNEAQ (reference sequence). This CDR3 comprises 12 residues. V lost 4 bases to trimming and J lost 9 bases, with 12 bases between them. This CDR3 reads CASSSVPGSYTF. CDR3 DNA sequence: TGTGCCAGCAGCTCAGTGCCCGGAAGCTACACCTTC.

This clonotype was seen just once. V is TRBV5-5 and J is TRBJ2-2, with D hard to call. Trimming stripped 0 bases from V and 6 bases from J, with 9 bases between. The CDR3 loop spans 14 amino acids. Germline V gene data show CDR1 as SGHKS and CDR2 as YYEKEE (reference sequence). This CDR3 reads CASSLEGMAGELFF. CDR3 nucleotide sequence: TGTGCCAGCAGCTTGGAAGGGATGGCCGGGGAGCTGTTTTTT.

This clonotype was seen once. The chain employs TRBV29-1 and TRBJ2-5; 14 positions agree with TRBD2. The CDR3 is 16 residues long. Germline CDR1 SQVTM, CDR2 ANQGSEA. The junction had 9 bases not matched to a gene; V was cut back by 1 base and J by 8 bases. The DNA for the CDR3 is TGCAGCGTTGAAGGGGGACTAGCGGGAGAAACAGATACCCAGTACTTC. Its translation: CSVEGGLAGETDTQYF.

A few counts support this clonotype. CDR3 in amino acids: CASSFMASGSEAFF. CDR3 sequence (DNA): TGTGCCAGCAGCTTTATGGCTTCGGGCTCTGAAGCTTTCTTT. This chain joins TRBV7-8 and TRBJ1-1; D remains unclear. The V end lost 3 bases, the J end lost 6 bases, and 14 bases lay between the germline ends. Germline CDR1 SGHVS, CDR2 FQNEAQ. This CDR3 has 14 residues.

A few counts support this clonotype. CDR3 nucleotide sequence: TGCAGCGTTGTAGGGAGTAACACCGGGGAGCTGTTTTTT. Translation gives CSVVGSNTGELFF. The gene calls are TRBV29-1 and TRBJ2-2, with a tentative D call TRBD2 (5 bases). CDR1 is SQVTM, CDR2 ANQGSEA, per germline. CDR3 length equals 13 residues. V was shortened by 4 bases and J by 2 bases, with 8 bases between the two germline ends.

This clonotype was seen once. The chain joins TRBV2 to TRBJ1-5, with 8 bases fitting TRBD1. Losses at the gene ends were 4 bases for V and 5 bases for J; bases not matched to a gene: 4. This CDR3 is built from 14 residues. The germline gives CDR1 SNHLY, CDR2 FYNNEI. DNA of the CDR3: TGTGCCAGCAGTGGACAGGGGTCCGATCAGCCCCAGCATTTT. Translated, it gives CASSGQGSDQPQHF.

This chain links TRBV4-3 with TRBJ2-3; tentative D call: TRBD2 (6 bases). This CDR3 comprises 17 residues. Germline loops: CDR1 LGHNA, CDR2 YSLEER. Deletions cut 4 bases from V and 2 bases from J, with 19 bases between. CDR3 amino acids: CASSPSRGASLTDTQYF. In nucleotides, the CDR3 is TGCGCCAGCAGCCCCTCCCGCGGGGCTAGCCTCACAGATACGCAGTATTTT.

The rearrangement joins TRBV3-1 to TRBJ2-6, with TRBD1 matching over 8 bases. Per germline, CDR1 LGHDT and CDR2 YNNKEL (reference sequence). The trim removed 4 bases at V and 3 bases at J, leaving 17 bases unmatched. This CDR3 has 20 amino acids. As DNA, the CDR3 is TGTGCCAGCAGCCCCCTAGCCGGACAGGGCTCCTTTCGTGGGGCCAACGTCCTGACTTTC. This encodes CASSPLAGQGSFRGANVLTF.

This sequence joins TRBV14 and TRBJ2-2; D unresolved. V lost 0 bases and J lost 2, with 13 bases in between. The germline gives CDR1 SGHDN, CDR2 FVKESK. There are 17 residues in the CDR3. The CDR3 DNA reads TGTGCCAGCAGCCAAGAAATAGGGTGGCTTAACACCGGGGAGCTGTTTTTT. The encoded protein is CASSQEIGWLNTGELFF.

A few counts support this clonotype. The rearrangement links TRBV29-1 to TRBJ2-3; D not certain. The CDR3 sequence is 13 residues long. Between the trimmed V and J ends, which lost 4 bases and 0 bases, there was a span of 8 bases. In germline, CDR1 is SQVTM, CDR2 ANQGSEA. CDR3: CSVAGVSTDTQYF. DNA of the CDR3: TGCAGCGTTGCGGGTGTGAGCACAGATACGCAGTATTTT.

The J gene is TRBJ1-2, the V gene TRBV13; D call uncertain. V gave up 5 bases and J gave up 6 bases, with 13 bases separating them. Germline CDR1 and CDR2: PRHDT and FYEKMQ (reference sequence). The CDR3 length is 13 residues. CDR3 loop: CASSTDNSDGYTF. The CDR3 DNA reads TGTGCCAGCAGCACAGACAATTCAGATGGCTACACCTTC.

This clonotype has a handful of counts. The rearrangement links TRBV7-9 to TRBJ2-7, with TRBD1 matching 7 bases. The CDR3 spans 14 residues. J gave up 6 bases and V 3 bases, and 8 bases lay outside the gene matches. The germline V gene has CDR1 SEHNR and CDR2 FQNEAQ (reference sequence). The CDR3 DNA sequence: TGTGCCAGCAGCTTGAACAGGGGTCAAAGCGAGCAGTACTTC. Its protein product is CASSLNRGQSEQYF.

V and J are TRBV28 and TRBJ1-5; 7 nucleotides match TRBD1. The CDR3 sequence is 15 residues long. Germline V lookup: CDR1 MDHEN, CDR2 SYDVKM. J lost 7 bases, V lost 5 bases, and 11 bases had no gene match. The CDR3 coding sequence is TGTGCCAGCAGTCCTCCGACAGGGATCGGGCAGCCCCAGCATTTT. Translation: CASSPPTGIGQPQHF. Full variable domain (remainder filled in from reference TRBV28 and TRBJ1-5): DVKVTQSSRYLVKRTGEKVFLECVQDMDHENMFWYRQDPGLGLRLIYFSYDVKMKEKGDIPEGYSVSREKKERFSLILESASTNQTSMYLCASSPPTGIGQPQHFGDGTRLSIL.

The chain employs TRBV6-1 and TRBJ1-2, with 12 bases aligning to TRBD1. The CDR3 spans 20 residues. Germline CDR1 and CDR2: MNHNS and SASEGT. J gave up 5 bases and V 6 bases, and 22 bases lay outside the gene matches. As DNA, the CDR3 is TGTGCCAGCAGCGAGGCTCTTTATTTCGGGACAGGGGGCGCCGGTTATGGCTACACCTTC. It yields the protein CASSEALYFGTGGAGYGYTF.

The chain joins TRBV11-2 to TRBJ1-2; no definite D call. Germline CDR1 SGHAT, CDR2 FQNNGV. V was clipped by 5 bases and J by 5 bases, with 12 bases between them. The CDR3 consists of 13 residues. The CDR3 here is CASSPGILYGYTF. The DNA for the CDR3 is TGTGCCAGCAGCCCGGGGATTTTATATGGCTACACCTTC.

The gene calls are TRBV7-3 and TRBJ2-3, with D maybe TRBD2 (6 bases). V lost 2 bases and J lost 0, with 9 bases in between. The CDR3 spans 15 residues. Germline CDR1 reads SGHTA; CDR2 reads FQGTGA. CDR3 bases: TGTGCCAGCAGCTTATCCCTAGCGAGCACAGATACGCAGTATTTT. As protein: CASSLSLASTDTQYF. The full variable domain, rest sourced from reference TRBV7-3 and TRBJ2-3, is GAGVSQTPSNKVTEKGKYVELRCDPISGHTALYWYRQSLGQGPEFLIYFQGTGAADDSGLPNDRFFAVRPEGSVSTLKIQRTERGDSAVYLCASSLSLASTDTQYFGPGTRLTVL.

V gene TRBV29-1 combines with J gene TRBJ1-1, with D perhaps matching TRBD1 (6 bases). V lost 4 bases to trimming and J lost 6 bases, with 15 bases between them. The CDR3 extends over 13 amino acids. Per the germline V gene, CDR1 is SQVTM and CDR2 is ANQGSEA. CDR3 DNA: TGCAGCGTTGTGGGGGGCGCTGCCCCTGAAGCTTTCTTT. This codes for CSVVGGAAPEAFF.

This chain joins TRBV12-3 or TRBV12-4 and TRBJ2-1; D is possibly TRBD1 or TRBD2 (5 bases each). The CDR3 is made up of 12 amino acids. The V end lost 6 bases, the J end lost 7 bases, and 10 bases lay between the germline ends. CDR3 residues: CASSRDGNEQFF. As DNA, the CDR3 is TGTGCCAGCAGCCGGGACGGAAATGAGCAGTTCTTC.

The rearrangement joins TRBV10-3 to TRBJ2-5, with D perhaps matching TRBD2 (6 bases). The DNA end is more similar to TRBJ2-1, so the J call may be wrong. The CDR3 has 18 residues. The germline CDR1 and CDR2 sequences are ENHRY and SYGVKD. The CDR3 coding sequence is TGTGCCATCAGTGACGATCGCCCCACTAAGCGGGCCTTCAATGAGCAGTTCTTC. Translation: CAISDDRPTKRAFNEQFF.

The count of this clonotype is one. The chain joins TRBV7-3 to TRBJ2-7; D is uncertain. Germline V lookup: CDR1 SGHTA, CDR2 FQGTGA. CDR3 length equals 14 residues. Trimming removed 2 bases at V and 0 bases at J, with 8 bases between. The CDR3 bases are TGTGCCAGCAGCTTATACCCGGGCTCCTACGAGCAGTACTTC. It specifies CASSLYPGSYEQYF.

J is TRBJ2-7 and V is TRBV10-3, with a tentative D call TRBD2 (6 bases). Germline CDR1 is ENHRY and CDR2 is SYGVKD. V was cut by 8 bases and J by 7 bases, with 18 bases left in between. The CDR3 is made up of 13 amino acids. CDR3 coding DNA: TGTGCCATCGGCTGGGGACTGGGTGAGGAGCAGTACTTC. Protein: CAIGWGLGEEQYF.

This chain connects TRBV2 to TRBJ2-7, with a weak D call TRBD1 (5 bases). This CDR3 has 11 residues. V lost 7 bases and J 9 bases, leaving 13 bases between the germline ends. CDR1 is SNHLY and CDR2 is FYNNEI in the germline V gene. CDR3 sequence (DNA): TGTGCCAGCACTACCCAGGGAAGGCAGTACTTC. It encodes CASTTQGRQYF.

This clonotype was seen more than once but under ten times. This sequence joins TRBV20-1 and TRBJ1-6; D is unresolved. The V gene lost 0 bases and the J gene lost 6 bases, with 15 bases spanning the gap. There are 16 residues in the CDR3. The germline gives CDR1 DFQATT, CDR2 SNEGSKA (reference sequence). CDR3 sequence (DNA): TGCAGTGCTAGAGATCAAGACACTCTGATTAATTCACCCCTCCACTTT. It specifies CSARDQDTLINSPLHF.

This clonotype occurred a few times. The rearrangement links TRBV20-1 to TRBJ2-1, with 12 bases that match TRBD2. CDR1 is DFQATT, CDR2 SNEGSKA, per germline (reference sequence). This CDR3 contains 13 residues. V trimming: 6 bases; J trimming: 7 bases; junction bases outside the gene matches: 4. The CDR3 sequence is CSALAGGRNEQFF. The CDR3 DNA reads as TGCAGTGCCCTAGCGGGAGGGCGGAATGAGCAGTTCTTC.